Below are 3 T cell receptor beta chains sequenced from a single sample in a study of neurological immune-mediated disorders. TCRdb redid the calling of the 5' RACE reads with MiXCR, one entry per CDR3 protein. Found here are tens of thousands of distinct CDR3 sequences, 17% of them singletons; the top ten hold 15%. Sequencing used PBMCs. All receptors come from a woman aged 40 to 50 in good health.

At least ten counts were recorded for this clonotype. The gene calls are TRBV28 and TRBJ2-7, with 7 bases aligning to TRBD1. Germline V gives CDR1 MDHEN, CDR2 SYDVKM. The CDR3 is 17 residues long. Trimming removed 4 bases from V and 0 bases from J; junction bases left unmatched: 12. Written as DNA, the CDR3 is TGTGCCAGCAGTTATGATGAGGGGGCAGAGCCCTCCTACGAGCAGTACTTC. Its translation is CASSYDEGAEPSYEQYF.

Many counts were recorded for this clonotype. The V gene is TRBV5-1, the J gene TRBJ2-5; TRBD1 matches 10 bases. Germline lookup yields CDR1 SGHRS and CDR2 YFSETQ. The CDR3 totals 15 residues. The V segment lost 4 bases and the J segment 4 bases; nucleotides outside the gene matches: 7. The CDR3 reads CASSPGQGLTETQYF. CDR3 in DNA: TGCGCCAGCAGCCCGGGACAGGGGCTTACAGAGACCCAGTACTTC.

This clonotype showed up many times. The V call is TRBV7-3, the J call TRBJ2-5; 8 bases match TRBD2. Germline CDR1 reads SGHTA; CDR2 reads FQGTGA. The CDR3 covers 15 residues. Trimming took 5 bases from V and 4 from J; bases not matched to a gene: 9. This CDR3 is CASSPGLAEGETQYF. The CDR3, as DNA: TGTGCCAGCAGCCCCGGACTAGCAGAAGGAGAGACCCAGTACTTC.